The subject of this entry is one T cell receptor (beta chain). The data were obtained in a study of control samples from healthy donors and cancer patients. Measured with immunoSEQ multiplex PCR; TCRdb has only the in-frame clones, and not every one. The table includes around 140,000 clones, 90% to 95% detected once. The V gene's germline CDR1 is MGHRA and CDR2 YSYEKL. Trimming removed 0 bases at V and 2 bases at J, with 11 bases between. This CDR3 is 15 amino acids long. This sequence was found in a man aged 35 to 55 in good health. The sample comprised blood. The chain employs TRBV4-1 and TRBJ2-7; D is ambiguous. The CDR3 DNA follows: TGCGCCAGCAGCCAAGAGCTAAGGTCTACCTACGAGCAGTACTTC. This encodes CASSQELRSTYEQYF.